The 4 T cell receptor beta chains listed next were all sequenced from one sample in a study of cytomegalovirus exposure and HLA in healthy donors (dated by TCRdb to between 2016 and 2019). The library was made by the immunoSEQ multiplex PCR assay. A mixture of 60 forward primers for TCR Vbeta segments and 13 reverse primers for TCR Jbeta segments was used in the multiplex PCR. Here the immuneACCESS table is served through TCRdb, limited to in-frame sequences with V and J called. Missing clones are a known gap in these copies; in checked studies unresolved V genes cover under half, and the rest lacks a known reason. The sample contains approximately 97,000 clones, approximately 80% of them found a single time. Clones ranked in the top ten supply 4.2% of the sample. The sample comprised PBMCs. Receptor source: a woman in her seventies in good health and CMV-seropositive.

CDR3 amino acids: CASLTRDRALKQYF. The CDR3 DNA reads as TGTGCCAGCTTAACTCGGGACAGGGCGCTAAAGCAGTACTTC. The chain couples TRBV6-1 to TRBJ2-7; TRBD1 matches at 9 bases. Looked up from germline, CDR1 is MNHNS and CDR2 is SASEGT. The CDR3 length is 14 residues. V lost 8 bases, J lost 8 bases, and 13 bases stayed unmatched.

The CDR3 nucleotides read TGTGCCAGCAGCTTCCTCTTAGCGGGGAGTAGGGCAGATACGCAGTATTTT. Protein sequence: CASSFLLAGSRADTQYF. This sequence joins TRBV7-2 and TRBJ2-3, with 8 bases lining up with TRBD2. CDR3 size: 17 residues. The ends lost 3 bases at V and 4 bases at J; junction bases unmatched: 12. Per germline, CDR1 SGHTA and CDR2 FQGNSA.

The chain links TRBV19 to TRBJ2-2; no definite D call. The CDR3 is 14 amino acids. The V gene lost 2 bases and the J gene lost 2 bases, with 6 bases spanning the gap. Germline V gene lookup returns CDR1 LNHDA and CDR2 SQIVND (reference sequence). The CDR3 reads CASSISPNTGELFF. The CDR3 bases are TGTGCCAGTAGTATAAGCCCTAACACCGGGGAGCTGTTTTTT.

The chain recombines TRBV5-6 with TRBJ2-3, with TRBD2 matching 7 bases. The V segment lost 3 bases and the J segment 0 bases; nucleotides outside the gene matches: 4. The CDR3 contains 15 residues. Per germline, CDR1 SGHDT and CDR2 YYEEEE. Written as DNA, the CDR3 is TGTGCCAGCAGCTCGACTAGCTCTAGCACAGATACGCAGTATTTT. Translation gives CASSSTSSSTDTQYF.